This T cell receptor (beta chain) is drawn from a study of response to subunit inactivated influenza vaccine. TCRdb reprocessed the RT-PCR reads via MiXCR and lists one record per CDR3 protein. The sample lists about 190,000 distinct CDR3 sequences, 13% to 15% seen once, with roughly 24% in the top ten. Trimming took 2 bases from V and 2 from J; bases not matched to a gene: 10. The length of the CDR3 is 18 residues. CDR1 and CDR2 (germline): SGHVS, FQNEAQ. The TCR was taken from a man in his forties or fifties who received an inactivated influenza vaccine. The chain joins TRBV7-8 to TRBJ2-5; 11 positions match TRBD2. Source: CD8+ T cells sorted from PBMCs, taken roughly 5 days after vaccination. The CDR3 region has the DNA TGTGCCAGCAGCTTAAGCCGCCGGGGACTAGCGGCTCAAGAGACCCAGTACTTC. As protein: CASSLSRRGLAAQETQYF.